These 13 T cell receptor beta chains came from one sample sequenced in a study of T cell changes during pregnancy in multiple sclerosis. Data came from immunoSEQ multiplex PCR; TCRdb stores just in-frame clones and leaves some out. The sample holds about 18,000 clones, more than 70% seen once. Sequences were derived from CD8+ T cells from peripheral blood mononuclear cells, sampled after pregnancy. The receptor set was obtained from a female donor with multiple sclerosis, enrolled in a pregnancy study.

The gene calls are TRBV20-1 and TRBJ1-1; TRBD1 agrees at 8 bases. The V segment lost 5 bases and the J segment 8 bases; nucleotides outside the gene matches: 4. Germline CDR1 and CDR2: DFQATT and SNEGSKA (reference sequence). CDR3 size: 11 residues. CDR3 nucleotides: TGCAGTGCTCCTACAGGGGGGGAAGCTTTCTTT. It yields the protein CSAPTGGEAFF.

The CDR3 DNA follows: TGTGCCACCAGCAGAGAGGCGGGGGCCGGCGCAGATACGCAGTATTTT. This sequence encodes CATSREAGAGADTQYF. This rearrangement joins TRBV15 to TRBJ2-3, with D perhaps matching TRBD2 (7 bases). The V gene's germline CDR1 is LNHNV and CDR2 YYDKDF (reference sequence). Trimming shortened V by 0 bases and J by 4 bases, and 14 bases separated the two germline ends. The CDR3 has 16 residues.

In DNA form, the CDR3 reads TGTGCCAGCAGTTTATACTTAAATGAAAAACTGTTTTTT. Its translation: CASSLYLNEKLFF. J is TRBJ1-4 and V is TRBV27; no reliable D call. CDR1 and CDR2 from the germline V gene are MNHEY and SMNVEV (reference sequence). The CDR3 has 13 residues. Trimming shortened V by 1 base and J by 5 bases, and 5 bases separated the two germline ends.

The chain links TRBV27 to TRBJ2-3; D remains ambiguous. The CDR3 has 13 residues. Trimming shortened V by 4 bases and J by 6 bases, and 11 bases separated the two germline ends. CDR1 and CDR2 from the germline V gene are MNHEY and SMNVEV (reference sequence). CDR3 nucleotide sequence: TGTGCCAGCAGTTATGGCCTCTGGGATACGCAGTATTTT. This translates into CASSYGLWDTQYF.

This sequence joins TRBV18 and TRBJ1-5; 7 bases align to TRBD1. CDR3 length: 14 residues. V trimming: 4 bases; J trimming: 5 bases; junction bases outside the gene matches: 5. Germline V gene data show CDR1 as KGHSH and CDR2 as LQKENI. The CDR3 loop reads CASSLDRAHQPQHF. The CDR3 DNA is TGTGCCAGCTCACTCGACAGGGCTCATCAGCCCCAGCATTTT. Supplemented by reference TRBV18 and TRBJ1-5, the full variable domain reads NAGVMQNPRHLVRRRGQEARLRCSPMKGHSHVYWYRQLPEEGLKFMVYLQKENIIDESGMPKERFSAEFPKEGPSILRIQQVVRGDSAAYFCASSLDRAHQPQHFGDGTRLSIL.

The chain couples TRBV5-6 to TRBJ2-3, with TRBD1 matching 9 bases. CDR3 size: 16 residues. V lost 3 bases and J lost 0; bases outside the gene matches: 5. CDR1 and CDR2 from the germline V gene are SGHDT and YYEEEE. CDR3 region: CASSSMTGGSTDTQYF. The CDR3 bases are TGTGCCAGCAGCTCAATGACAGGGGGGAGCACAGATACGCAGTATTTT.

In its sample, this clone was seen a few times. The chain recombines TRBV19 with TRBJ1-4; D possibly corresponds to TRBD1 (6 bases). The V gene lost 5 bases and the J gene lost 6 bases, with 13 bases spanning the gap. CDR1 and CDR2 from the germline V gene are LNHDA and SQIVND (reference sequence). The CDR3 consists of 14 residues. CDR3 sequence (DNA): TGTGCCAGTAGTCCGTCAGAGGGGGATGAAAAACTGTTTTTT. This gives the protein CASSPSEGDEKLFF. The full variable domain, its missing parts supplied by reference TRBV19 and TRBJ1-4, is DGGITQSPKYLFRKEGQNVTLSCEQNLNHDAMYWYRQDPGQGLRLIYYSQIVNDFQKGDIAEGYSVSREKKESFPLTVTSAQKNPTAFYLCASSPSEGDEKLFFGSGTQLSVL.

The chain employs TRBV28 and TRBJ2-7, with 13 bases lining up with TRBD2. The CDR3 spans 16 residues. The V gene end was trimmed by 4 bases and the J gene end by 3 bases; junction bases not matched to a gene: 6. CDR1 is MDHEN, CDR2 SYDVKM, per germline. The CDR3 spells CASSSGLAGSFYEQYF. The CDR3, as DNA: TGTGCCAGCAGTTCGGGACTAGCGGGATCATTCTACGAGCAGTACTTC.

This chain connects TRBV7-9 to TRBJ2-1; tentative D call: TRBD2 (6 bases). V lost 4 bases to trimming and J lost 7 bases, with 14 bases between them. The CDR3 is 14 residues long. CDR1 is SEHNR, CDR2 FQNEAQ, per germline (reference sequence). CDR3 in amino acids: CASSSSDAGNEQFF. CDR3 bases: TGTGCCAGCAGCTCGTCCGACGCGGGGAATGAGCAGTTCTTC.

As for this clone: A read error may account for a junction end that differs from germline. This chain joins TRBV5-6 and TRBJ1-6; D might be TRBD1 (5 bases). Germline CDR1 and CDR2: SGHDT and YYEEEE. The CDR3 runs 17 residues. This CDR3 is CASSSRDRGSYNSPLHF. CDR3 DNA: TGTGCCAGCAGCTCACGGGATCGGGGGTCCTACAATTCACCCCTCCACTTT.

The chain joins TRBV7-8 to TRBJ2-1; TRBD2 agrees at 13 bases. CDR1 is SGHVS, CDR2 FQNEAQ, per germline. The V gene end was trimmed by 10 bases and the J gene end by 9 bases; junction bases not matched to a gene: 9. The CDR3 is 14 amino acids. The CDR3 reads CATETSGGLGEQFF. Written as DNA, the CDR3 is TGTGCCACCGAGACTAGCGGGGGGTTAGGTGAGCAGTTCTTC.

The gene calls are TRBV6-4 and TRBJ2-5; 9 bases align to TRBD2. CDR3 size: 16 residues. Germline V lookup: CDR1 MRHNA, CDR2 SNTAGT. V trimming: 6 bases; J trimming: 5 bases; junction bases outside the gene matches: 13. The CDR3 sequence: CASRGISGSDGETQYF. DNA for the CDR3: TGTGCCAGCAGGGGCATTAGCGGGAGTGATGGGGAGACCCAGTACTTC.

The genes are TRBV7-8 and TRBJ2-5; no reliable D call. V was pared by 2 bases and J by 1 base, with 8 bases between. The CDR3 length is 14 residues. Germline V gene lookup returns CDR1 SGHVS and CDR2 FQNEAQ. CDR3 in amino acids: CASSLIPFQETQYF. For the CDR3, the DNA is TGTGCCAGCAGCTTAATCCCTTTCCAAGAGACCCAGTACTTC.